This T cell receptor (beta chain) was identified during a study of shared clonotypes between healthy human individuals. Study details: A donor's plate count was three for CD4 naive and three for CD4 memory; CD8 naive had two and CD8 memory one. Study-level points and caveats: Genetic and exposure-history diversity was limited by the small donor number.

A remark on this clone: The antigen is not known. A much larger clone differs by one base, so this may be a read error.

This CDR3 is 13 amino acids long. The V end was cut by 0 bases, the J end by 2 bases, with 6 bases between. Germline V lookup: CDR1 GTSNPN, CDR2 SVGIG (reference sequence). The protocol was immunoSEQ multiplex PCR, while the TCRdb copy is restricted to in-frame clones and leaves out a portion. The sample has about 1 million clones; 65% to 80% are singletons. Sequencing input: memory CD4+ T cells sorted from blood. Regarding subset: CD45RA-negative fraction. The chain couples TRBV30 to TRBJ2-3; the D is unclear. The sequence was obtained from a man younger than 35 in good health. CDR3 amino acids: CAWSVGNTDTQYF. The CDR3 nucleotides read TGTGCCTGGAGTGTTGGGAACACAGATACGCAGTATTTT.